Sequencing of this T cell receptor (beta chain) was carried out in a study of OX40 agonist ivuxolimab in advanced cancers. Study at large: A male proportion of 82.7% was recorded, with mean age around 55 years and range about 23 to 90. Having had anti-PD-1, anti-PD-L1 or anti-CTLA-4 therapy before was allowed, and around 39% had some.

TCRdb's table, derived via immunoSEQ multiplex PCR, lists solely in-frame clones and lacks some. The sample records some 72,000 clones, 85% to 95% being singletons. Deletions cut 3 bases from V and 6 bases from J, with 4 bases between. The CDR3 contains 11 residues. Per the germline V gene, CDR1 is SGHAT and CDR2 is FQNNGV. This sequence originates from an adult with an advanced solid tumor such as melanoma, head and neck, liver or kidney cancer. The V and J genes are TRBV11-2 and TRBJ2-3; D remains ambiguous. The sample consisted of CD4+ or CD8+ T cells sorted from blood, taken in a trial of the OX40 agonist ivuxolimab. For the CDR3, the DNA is TGTGCCAGCAGCTTCCATGATACGCAGTATTTT. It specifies CASSFHDTQYF.